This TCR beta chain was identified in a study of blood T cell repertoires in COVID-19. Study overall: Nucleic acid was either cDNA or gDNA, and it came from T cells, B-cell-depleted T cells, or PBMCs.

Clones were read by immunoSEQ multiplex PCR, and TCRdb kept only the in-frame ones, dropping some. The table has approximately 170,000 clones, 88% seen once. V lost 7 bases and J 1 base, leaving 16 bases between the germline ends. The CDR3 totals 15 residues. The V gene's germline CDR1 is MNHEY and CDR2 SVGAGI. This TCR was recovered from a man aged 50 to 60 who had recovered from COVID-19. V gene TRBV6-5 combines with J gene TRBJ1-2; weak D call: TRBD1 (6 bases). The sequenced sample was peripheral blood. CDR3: CASTPGQNFNYGYTF. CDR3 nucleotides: TGTGCCAGCACTCCCGGACAGAATTTTAACTATGGCTACACCTTC.